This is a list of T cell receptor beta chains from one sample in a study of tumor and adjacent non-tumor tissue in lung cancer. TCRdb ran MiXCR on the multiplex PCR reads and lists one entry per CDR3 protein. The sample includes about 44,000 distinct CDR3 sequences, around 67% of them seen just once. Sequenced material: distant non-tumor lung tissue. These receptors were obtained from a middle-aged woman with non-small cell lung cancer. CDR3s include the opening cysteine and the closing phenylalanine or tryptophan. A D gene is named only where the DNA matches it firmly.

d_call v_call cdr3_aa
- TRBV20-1 CSLGDIEQLF
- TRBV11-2 CASSASVVIDTQYF
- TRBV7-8 CASSHPLPGYFYNEQFF
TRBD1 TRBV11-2 CANSLGTSDRTYVQYF
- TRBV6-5 CTSSSLGRDNEAFF
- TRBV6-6 CASRYPLDEQFF
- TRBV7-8 CANSPAGPNTGELFF
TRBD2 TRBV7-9 CVSSLVVAGRGEQFF
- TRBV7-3 CASSWTNTGELFF
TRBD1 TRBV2 CASIPTGLQETQYF
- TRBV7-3 CASSDGRGYTDTQYF
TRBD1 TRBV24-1 CATSDPPTGMNTGELFF
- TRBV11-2 CISSLAPLTGELFF
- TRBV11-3 CASNLGIYNEEFF
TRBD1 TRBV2 CASRALRGPTDTQYF
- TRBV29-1 CSVFTVVVQETQYF
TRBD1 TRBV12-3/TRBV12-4 CACSPRTGIEGAYEQYF
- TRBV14 CASSQDLGPLAYNEQFF
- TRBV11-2 CASSTLPQRGSQPQHF
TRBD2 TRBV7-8 CASSISGGIYNEQFF
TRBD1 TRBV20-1 CSASLKTGIRNKQFF
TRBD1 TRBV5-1 CASRQSPGQGNTEAFF
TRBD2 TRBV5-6 CASSGSPGGQETQYF
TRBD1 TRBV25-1 CARPWAGQGKQFF
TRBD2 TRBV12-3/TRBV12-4 CAGSPGTSIYTQYF
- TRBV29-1 CSVEERRVMDEQYF
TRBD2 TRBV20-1 CSARDVLTSGLYEQHF
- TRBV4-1 CASSLRHGGVGGSPLHF
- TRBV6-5 CASSGLGGLGLFF
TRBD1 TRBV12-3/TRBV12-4 CASIRDRGALDQYF
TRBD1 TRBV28 CASSAGQGGATNEKLFF
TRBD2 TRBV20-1 CSAIGLAGYETQYF
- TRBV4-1 CASSPPVRGDTEAFF
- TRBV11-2 CASRWSLNTGELFF
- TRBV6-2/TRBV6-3 CASSYGTDKYGFTF
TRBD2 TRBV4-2 CASIQAMRASGVGDTQYF
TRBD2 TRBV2 CASSERGTSVPDTQYF
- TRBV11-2 CASNLASGNNSPLNF
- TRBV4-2 CASSQDEAKIQTQYF
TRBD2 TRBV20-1 CSGSTSGRRNEQFF
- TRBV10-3 CAISVPGSTDTQYF
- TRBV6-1 CASSEPGTSQPQHF
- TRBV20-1 CSTRKGDWGETQYF
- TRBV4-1 CASTPPDWGQEQPQQF
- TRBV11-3 CASSFAQGDQAQHF
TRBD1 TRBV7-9 CASSPLMAGGYYGYTF
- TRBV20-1 CSAIGWASVKYEQYF
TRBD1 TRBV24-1 CATSDFWDRDTGELFF
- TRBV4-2 CASSHDRRKGNTKYF
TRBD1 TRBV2 CVAGGGLANYGYTF
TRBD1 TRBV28 CASSSYVTGVPKNIQYF
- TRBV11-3 CATSLWSGAGELFF
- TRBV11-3 CASSLILGRQETQYF
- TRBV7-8 CASSPSPDGLGETQYF
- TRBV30 CAWSTGTSGNHPQHF
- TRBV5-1 CASSLEVPWYTGELFF
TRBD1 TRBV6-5 CASSFATGTNDKLFF
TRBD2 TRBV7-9 CASSFSGASGGPSGELFF
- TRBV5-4 CASSFWGPKNIQYF